Each of the 10 T cell receptor beta chains below was sequenced from the same sample in a study of Ad26.COV2.S vaccination and SARS-CoV-2 variants. This table comes from immunoSEQ multiplex PCR, and its TCRdb copy is limited to in-frame clones, with some not included. The profile shows around 400,000 clones, 89% of them singletons. Treatment of the sample: around 19 received Ad26.COV2.S at low or high dose, single or two shots; 5 received placebo; per-sample allocation not given. On day 63 after the first injection, vaccine and placebo recipients gave samples. Here the sequenced sample was peripheral blood, taken in a trial of Ad26.COV2.S vaccine versus placebo. Receptors originate from a person between 18 and 65 years old who received the Ad26.COV2.S COVID-19 vaccine or a placebo.

V and J are TRBV5-1 and TRBJ2-3; D is ambiguous. The germline V gene encodes CDR1 SGHRS and CDR2 YFSETQ. The CDR3 totals 14 residues. V dropped 5 bases and J dropped 0 bases, with 10 bases sitting between them. CDR3 protein: CASRQRPSTDTQYF. Written as DNA, the CDR3 is TGCGCCAGCAGGCAAAGACCCAGCACAGATACGCAGTATTTT. Full variable domain (outside the CDR3, taken from reference TRBV5-1 and TRBJ2-3): KAGVTQTPRYLIKTRGQQVTLSCSPISGHRSVSWYQQTPGQGLQFLFEYFSETQRNKGNFPGRFSGRQFSNSRSEMNVSTLELGDSALYLCASRQRPSTDTQYFGPGTRLTVL.

J is TRBJ1-6 and V is TRBV19; D is ambiguous. The germline V gene has CDR1 LNHDA and CDR2 SQIVND (reference sequence). The CDR3 extends over 15 amino acids. V lost 3 bases and J lost 3, with 9 bases in between. The CDR3 reads CASSIVNSYNSPLHF. As DNA, the CDR3 is TGTGCCAGTAGTATCGTGAACAGCTATAATTCACCCCTCCACTTT.

For the CDR3, the DNA is TGTGCCAGCAGCTTAGACCGCCCGGCGGACGAGCAGTACTTC. Its protein is CASSLDRPADEQYF. This chain joins TRBV7-9 and TRBJ2-7; D is ambiguous. The V and J ends lost 1 base and 5 bases respectively, with 12 bases between them. The V gene's germline CDR1 is SEHNR and CDR2 FQNEAQ (reference sequence). The CDR3 is 14 residues long.

The chain employs TRBV30 and TRBJ2-1, with D maybe TRBD2 (6 bases). Germline V gene lookup returns CDR1 GTSNPN and CDR2 SVGIG (reference sequence). The CDR3 extends over 12 amino acids. Trimming took 3 bases from V and 13 from J, leaving 16 bases between them. This chain's CDR3 is CAWRDYQLAQFF. In nucleotides, the CDR3 is TGTGCCTGGAGGGACTATCAACTTGCACAGTTCTTC.

The chain carries TRBV10-3 and TRBJ2-6; 9 bases line up with TRBD2. The CDR3 extends over 18 amino acids. Germline CDR1 is ENHRY and CDR2 is SYGVKD. The J segment lost 1 base and the V segment lost 4 bases, leaving 8 bases of the junction unmatched. The CDR3 here is CAISGAAGGGSGANVLTF. DNA for the CDR3: TGTGCCATCAGTGGAGCAGCGGGAGGAGGTTCTGGGGCCAACGTCCTGACTTTC.

The V call is TRBV5-8, the J call TRBJ1-4; D remains unclear. The CDR3 is 12 residues long. The V end was cut by 4 bases, the J end by 4 bases, with 5 bases between. Per the germline V gene, CDR1 is SGHTS and CDR2 is YDEGEE. The CDR3 sequence: CASSPINEKLFF. The CDR3 coding sequence is TGTGCCAGCAGCCCTATTAATGAAAAACTGTTTTTT.

This clone was detected once. The rearrangement links TRBV5-6 to TRBJ2-1; TRBD2 agrees at 8 bases. The CDR3 spans 16 residues. Germline values: CDR1 SGHDT, CDR2 YYEEEE. Trimming at V came to 4 bases and at J to 4 bases, leaving 10 bases not matched to a gene. The CDR3 DNA reads TGTGCCAGCAGCCCCCGTGAGGGACTAGTTTACAATGAGCAGTTCTTC. Translating gives CASSPREGLVYNEQFF. The full variable domain, its missing parts supplied by reference TRBV5-6 and TRBJ2-1, is DAGVTQSPTHLIKTRGQQVTLRCSPKSGHDTVSWYQQALGQGPQFIFQYYEEEERQRGNFPDRFSGHQFPNYSSELNVNALLLGDSALYLCASSPREGLVYNEQFFGPGTRLTVL.

The CDR3: CSVGSSGRRGVYEQYF. The CDR3 DNA follows: TGCAGCGTTGGCAGTAGCGGGAGGCGCGGGGTCTACGAGCAGTACTTC. The V gene is TRBV29-1, the J gene TRBJ2-7; 10 bases are shared with TRBD2. Losses at the gene ends were 4 bases for V and 3 bases for J; bases not matched to a gene: 12. Germline lookup yields CDR1 SQVTM and CDR2 ANQGSEA. The CDR3 consists of 16 residues.

The rearrangement uses TRBV7-3 and TRBJ2-1, with D uncertain. V dropped 1 base and J dropped 8 bases, with 24 bases sitting between them. CDR3 length equals 18 residues. Per the germline V gene, CDR1 is SGHTA and CDR2 is FQGTGA. DNA for the CDR3: TGTGCCAGCAGCTTAAGGGTCGTTGGGGTCGGCAGTTCTCATGAGCAGTTCTTC. The encoded protein is CASSLRVVGVGSSHEQFF.

J is TRBJ1-3 and V is TRBV29-1; no clear D. Trimming took 5 bases from V and 0 from J, leaving 8 bases between them. From germline, CDR1 is SQVTM and CDR2 ANQGSEA. The length of the CDR3 is 13 residues. This CDR3 reads CSVTNFSGNTIYF. Here the CDR3 DNA reads TGCAGCGTTACAAATTTCTCTGGAAACACCATATATTTT.